These 15 T cell receptor beta chains were all obtained from the same sample, sequenced in a study of control samples from healthy donors and cancer patients. Libraries were prepared by immunoSEQ multiplex PCR; TCRdb keeps only in-frame clonotypes and omits some of them. This table has some 89,000 clones, approximately 89% appearing once. The sequenced material came from blood. The source of these receptors is a man under 40 in good health.

V is TRBV2 and J is TRBJ2-3; D may be TRBD1 (6 bases). Between the trimmed V and J ends, which lost 6 bases and 0 bases, there was a span of 10 bases. This CDR3 comprises 14 residues. Germline CDR1 reads SNHLY; CDR2 reads FYNNEI. In DNA form, the CDR3 reads TGTGCCAGCAGAATGACAGGTAGCACAGATACGCAGTATTTT. This gives the protein CASRMTGSTDTQYF.

This chain connects TRBV5-4 to TRBJ1-2; D not certain. V lost 0 bases and J lost 1, with 7 bases in between. Germline assignment: CDR1 SGHNT and CDR2 YYREEE (reference sequence). The CDR3 runs 14 residues. The CDR3 bases are TGTGCCAGCAGCTTGGAGGGAGGTAACTATGGCTACACCTTC. Its protein is CASSLEGGNYGYTF.

The chain links TRBV24-1 to TRBJ1-2; D call uncertain. V dropped 1 base and J dropped 2 bases, with 7 bases sitting between them. The germline gives CDR1 KGHDR, CDR2 SFDVKD. The CDR3 consists of 14 residues. This chain's CDR3 is CATSDFGQNYGYTF. As DNA, the CDR3 is TGTGCCACCAGTGATTTTGGCCAGAACTATGGCTACACCTTC.

The chain couples TRBV7-9 to TRBJ1-4, with D maybe TRBD1 (6 bases). V lost 6 bases, J lost 10 bases, and 18 bases lay in between. Germline-derived CDR1 and CDR2 are SEHNR and FQNEAQ (reference sequence). The CDR3 loop spans 14 amino acids. Here the CDR3 DNA reads TGTGCCAGCAGTCCTCAACAGGGACGGGGAAAACTGTTTTTT. It specifies CASSPQQGRGKLFF.

The chain combines TRBV7-3 with TRBJ2-1; 11 bases fit TRBD1. CDR1 and CDR2 from the germline V gene are SGHTA and FQGTGA. CDR3 size: 16 residues. Trimming cost V 1 base and J 9 bases; bases outside gene matches: 8. This chain's CDR3 is CASSLIGTGGIGEQFF. The CDR3, as DNA: TGTGCCAGCAGCTTAATCGGGACAGGGGGTATCGGTGAGCAGTTCTTC.

This sequence joins TRBV4-1 and TRBJ1-4; 8 nucleotides match TRBD1. The length of the CDR3 is 15 residues. The germline V gene encodes CDR1 MGHRA and CDR2 YSYEKL. J was trimmed by 7 bases and V by 1 base; bases with no gene match: 5. CDR3 coding DNA: TGCGCCAGCAGCCAAGTTCTACAGGGGGGTGAAAAACTGTTTTTT. Translated: CASSQVLQGGEKLFF.

The genes are TRBV28 and TRBJ2-5, with 7 positions matching TRBD1. V gave up 4 bases and J gave up 5 bases; unmatched junction bases: 7. There are 14 residues in the CDR3. From germline, CDR1 is MDHEN and CDR2 SYDVKM. CDR3 DNA: TGTGCCAGCAGTTCAGGGACAGTAAGGGAGACCCAGTACTTC. Protein sequence: CASSSGTVRETQYF.

The rearrangement uses TRBV6-5 and TRBJ2-2, with D possibly TRBD1 on 6 matching bases. Trimming took 7 bases from V and 0 from J, leaving 12 bases between them. Germline CDR1 MNHEY, CDR2 SVGAGI. CDR3 length: 15 amino acids. The CDR3 is CASTLRTANTGELFF. CDR3 sequence (DNA): TGTGCCAGCACCCTAAGGACAGCGAACACCGGGGAGCTGTTTTTT.

The gene calls are TRBV2 and TRBJ1-1, with D perhaps matching TRBD1 (5 bases). Per germline, CDR1 SNHLY and CDR2 FYNNEI. V lost 6 bases to trimming and J lost 7 bases, with 15 bases between them. The CDR3 runs 13 residues. The CDR3 loop is CASSPIGDGEAFF. CDR3 nucleotides: TGTGCCAGCAGCCCCATCGGGGACGGTGAAGCTTTCTTT.

This clone rates as medium-sized. This rearrangement joins TRBV24-1 to TRBJ1-5; D possibly corresponds to TRBD1 (5 bases). The CDR3 consists of 14 residues. In germline, CDR1 is KGHDR, CDR2 SFDVKD. Deletions cut 2 bases from V and 9 bases from J, with 13 bases between. In nucleotides, the CDR3 is TGTGCCACCAGTGATTCCGGACGGGGGACGCCCCAGCATTTT. Translation gives CATSDSGRGTPQHF.

In this sample, this clone turned up once. This chain links TRBV27 with TRBJ1-5, with unresolved D. From germline, CDR1 is MNHEY and CDR2 SMNVEV (reference sequence). With 2 bases removed from V and 4 bases from J, the gap between germline ends came to 9 bases. The CDR3 loop spans 14 amino acids. The CDR3 sequence: CASSLKLGNQPQHF. The CDR3 coding sequence is TGTGCCAGCAGTTTAAAGTTGGGGAATCAGCCCCAGCATTTT.

This chain connects TRBV27 to TRBJ1-1; 7 bases agree with TRBD1. The J segment lost 6 bases and the V segment lost 4 bases, leaving 14 bases of the junction unmatched. CDR3 length: 16 residues. The germline gives CDR1 MNHEY, CDR2 SMNVEV (reference sequence). The CDR3 is CASSSRRTGNHPEAFF. Written as DNA, the CDR3 is TGTGCCAGCAGTTCCCGCAGGACAGGCAACCATCCTGAAGCTTTCTTT.

The rearrangement joins TRBV6-2 or TRBV6-3 to TRBJ2-7; TRBD1 is a possible D gene (5 bases). The CDR3 spans 12 residues. V lost 2 bases, J lost 5 bases, and 7 bases lay in between. The germline V gene has CDR1 MNHEY and CDR2 SVGEGT. DNA of the CDR3: TGTGCCAGCAGTTACCAGGGCCACGAGCAGTACTTC. Translating gives CASSYQGHEQYF.

This sequence joins TRBV5-6 and TRBJ1-2; 7 nucleotides line up with TRBD1. V gave up 0 bases and J gave up 4 bases; unmatched junction bases: 12. The CDR3 consists of 17 residues. Germline V CDR1 and CDR2: SGHDT, YYEEEE. The CDR3 is CASSLARDRIGPYGYTF. As DNA, the CDR3 is TGTGCCAGCAGCTTGGCCCGGGACAGAATAGGCCCCTATGGCTACACCTTC. Full variable domain (rest looked up from reference TRBV5-6 and TRBJ1-2): DAGVTQSPTHLIKTRGQQVTLRCSPKSGHDTVSWYQQALGQGPQFIFQYYEEEERQRGNFPDRFSGHQFPNYSSELNVNALLLGDSALYLCASSLARDRIGPYGYTFGSGTRLTVV.

The chain has TRBV4-1 and TRBJ1-1, with D maybe TRBD1 (5 bases). Germline CDR1 reads MGHRA; CDR2 reads YSYEKL. Trimming took off 1 base at V and 5 bases at J, with 8 bases between the two ends. This CDR3 comprises 13 residues. CDR3 coding DNA: TGCGCCAGCAGCCAAGGCAGGGAAACTGAAGCTTTCTTT. Protein product: CASSQGRETEAFF.